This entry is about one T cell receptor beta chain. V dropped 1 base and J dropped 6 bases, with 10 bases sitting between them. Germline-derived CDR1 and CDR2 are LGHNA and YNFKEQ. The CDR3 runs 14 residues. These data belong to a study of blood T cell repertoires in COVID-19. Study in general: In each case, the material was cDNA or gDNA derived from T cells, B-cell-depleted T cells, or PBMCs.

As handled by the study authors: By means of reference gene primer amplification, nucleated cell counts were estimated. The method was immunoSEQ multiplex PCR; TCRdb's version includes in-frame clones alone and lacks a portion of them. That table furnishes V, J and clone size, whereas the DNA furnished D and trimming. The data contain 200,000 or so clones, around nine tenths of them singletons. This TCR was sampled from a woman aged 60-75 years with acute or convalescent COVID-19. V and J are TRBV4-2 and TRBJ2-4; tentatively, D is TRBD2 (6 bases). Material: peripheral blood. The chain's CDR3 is CASSQATSPNIQYF. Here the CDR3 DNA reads TGTGCCAGCAGCCAAGCCACTAGCCCAAACATTCAGTACTTC.